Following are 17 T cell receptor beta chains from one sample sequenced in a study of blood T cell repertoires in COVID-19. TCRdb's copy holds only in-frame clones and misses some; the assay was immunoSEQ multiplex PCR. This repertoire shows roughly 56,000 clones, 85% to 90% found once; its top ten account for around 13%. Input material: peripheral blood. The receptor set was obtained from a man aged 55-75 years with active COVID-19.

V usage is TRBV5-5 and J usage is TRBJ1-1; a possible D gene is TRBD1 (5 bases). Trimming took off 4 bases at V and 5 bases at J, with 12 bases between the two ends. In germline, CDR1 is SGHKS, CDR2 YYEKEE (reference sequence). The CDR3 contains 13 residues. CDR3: CASSLLRQTEAFF. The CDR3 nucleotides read TGTGCCAGCAGCCTCCTGAGACAGACTGAAGCTTTCTTT.

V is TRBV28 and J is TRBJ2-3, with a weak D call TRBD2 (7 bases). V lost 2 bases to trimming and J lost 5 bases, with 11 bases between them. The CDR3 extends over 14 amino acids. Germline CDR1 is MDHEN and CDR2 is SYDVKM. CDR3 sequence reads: CASSLGGAKDTQYF. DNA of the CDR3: TGTGCCAGCAGTTTAGGGGGGGCGAAAGATACGCAGTATTTT.

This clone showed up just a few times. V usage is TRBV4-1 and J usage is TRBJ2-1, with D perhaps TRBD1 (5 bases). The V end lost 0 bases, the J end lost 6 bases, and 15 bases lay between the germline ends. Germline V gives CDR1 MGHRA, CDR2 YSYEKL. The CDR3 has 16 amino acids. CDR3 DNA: TGCGCCAGCAGCCAAGATTGGGGCCCCATGGCCAATGAGCAGTTCTTC. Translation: CASSQDWGPMANEQFF.

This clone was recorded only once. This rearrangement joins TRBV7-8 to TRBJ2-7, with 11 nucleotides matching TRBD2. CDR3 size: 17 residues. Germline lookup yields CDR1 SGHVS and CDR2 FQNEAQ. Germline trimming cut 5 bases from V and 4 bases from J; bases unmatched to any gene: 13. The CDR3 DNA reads TGTGCCAGCAGCACACTCCCATCTAGCGGGGGGCCATACGAGCAGTACTTC. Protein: CASSTLPSSGGPYEQYF.

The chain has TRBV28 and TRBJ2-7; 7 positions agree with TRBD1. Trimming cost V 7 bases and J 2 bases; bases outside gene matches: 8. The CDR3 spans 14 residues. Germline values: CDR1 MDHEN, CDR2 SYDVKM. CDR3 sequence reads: CASTLGQLPYEQYF. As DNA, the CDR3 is TGTGCCAGCACCCTGGGACAGCTTCCCTACGAGCAGTACTTC.

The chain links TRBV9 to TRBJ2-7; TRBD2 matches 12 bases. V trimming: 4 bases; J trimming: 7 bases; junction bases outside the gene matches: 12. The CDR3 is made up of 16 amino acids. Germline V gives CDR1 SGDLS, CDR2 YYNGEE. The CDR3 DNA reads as TGTGCCAGCAGCCCGACCCTAGCGGGAGGGCCCCGGGAGCAGTACTTC. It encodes CASSPTLAGGPREQYF.

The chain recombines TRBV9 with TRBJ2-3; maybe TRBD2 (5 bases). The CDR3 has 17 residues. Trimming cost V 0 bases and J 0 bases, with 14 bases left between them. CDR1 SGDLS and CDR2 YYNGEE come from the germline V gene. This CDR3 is CASSVAPRLASTDTQYF. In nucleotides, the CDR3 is TGTGCCAGCAGCGTAGCTCCAAGGCTAGCCAGCACAGATACGCAGTATTTT.

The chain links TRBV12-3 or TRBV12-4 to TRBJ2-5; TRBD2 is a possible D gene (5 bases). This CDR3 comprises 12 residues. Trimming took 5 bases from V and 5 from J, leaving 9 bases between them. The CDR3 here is CASSTRGETQYF. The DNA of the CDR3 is TGTGCCAGCAGTACCCGCGGGGAGACCCAGTACTTC.

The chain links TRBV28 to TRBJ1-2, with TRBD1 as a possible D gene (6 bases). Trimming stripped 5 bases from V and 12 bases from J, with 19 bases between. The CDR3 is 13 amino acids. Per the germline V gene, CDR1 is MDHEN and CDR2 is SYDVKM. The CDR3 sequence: CASSDTARGFNTF. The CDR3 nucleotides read TGTGCCAGCAGTGATACCGCCAGGGGCTTCAACACCTTC.

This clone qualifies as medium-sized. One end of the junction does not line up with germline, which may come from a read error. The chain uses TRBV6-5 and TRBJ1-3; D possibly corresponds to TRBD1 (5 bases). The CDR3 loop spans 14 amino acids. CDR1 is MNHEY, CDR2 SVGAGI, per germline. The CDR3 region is CASKTATGGNAIYF. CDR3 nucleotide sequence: TGTGCCAGCAAGACCGCAACAGGCGGAAACGCCATATATTTT.

This chain's CDR3 is CASSFGQGARETQYF. The CDR3 coding sequence is TGTGCCAGCAGTTTTGGACAGGGGGCGAGGGAGACCCAGTACTTC. The chain combines TRBV3-1 (or the pseudogene TRBV3-2) with TRBJ2-5, with 11 nucleotides matching TRBD1. Germline V gene data show CDR1 as LGHDT and CDR2 as YNNKEL (reference sequence). The V segment lost 6 bases and the J segment 5 bases; nucleotides outside the gene matches: 8. The CDR3 runs to 15 residues.

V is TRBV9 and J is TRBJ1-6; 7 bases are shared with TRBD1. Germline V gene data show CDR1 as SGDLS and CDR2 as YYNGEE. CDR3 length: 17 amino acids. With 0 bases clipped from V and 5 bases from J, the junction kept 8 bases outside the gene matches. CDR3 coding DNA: TGTGCCAGCAGCGTAGGTCCGGGACAGTTAAATAATTCACCCCTCCACTTT. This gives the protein CASSVGPGQLNNSPLHF.

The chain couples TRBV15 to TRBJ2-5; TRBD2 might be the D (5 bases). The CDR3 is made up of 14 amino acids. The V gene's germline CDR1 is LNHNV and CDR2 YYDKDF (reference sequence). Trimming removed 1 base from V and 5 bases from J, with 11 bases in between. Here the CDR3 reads CATSRAAGFETQYF. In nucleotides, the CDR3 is TGTGCCACCAGCAGAGCGGCGGGTTTTGAGACCCAGTACTTC.

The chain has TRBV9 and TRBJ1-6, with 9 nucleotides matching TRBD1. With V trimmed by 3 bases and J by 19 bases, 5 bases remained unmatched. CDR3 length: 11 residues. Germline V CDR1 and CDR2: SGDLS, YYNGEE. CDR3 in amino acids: CASSGGQGLHF. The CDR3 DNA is TGTGCCAGCAGCGGCGGACAGGGGTTGCACTTT.

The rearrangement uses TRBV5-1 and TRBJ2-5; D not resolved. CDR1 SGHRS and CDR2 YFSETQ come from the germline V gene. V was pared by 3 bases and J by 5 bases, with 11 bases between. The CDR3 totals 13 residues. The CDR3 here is CASSSADGETQYF. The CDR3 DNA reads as TGCGCCAGCAGCTCCGCAGACGGGGAGACCCAGTACTTC.

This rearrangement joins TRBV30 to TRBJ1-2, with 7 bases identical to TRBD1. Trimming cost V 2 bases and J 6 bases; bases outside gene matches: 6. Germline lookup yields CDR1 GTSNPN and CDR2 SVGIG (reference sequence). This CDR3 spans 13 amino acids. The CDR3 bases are TGTGCCTGGAGTAGAAGACAGGGACATGGCTACACCTTC. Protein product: CAWSRRQGHGYTF.

CDR3 sequence reads: CASSPHPGSPLHF. The CDR3 bases are TGTGCCAGCAGTCCTCATCCGGGTTCACCCCTCCACTTT. The V and J genes are TRBV12-3 or TRBV12-4 and TRBJ1-6, with D unresolved. CDR3 size: 13 residues. The V end lost 5 bases, the J end lost 9 bases, and 11 bases lay between the germline ends.